This T cell receptor beta chain was captured by sequencing in a study of PD-1 blockade in classical Hodgkin lymphoma (dated by TCRdb to the early 2020s). Notes on the research overall: The study used TCR beta sequencing and CyTOF to define a peripheral blood immune signature of response to PD-1 blockade in classical Hodgkin lymphoma.

Clipping removes 0 bases from V and 2 bases from J, with 9 as the unmatched junction base count. The CDR3 runs 18 residues from the cysteine to the phenylalanine. Only the CDR3 part of the read is kept: 54 bases, read in frame from the first base. Via the germline V gene, CDR1 is MNHNS and CDR2 SASEGT. Summary of the overall study and its limitations: The study covered only a single clinical trial cohort, and the causes of the repertoire differences, possibly disease activity or prior therapy, were still not defined. Baseline TCR diversity was reported as lower in newly diagnosed patients than in healthy donors, and lower still in relapsed/refractory patients.

As regards this clone: What this receptor recognizes is not known. No much larger clone exists at a distance of one base, and base qualities are not known.

The Qiagen DNeasy kit was used to extract genomic DNA from unsorted PBMCs and from the negatively selected CD4+ and CD8+ fractions. TCR beta CDR3 regions were subjected to amplification by immunoSEQ multiplex PCR with primers that anneal to V and J segments. A synthetic immune receptor repertoire was used to minimize amplification bias, and any remaining bias was removed computationally after sequencing. Under the source paper's analysis protocol: Custom Python scripts were used to quantify repertoire diversity as the Shannon entropy index. Unsorted, CD4+ and CD8+ repertoires were examined separately, except in combined analyses, for which CD4+ and CD8+ sequences were merged in silico. TCRdb obtained this table from immuneACCESS and retained in-frame rearrangements with V and J assigned. These tables miss some clones; where compared with another copy, unresolved V genes account for less than half of the shortfall, and the remainder is unexplained. Clone size and the V and J calls come from that table; the DNA yielded D and trimming. Recorded for this sample are under 40,000 clones; roughly nine tenths of them occurred a single time. The ten biggest clones cover 0.95% to 1.5% of the sample.

The time point tag for this specimen amounts to: newly diagnosed, previously untreated cHL patient sample. CD4+ T cells were purified from thawed PBMCs by magnetic negative selection with a Miltenyi CD4+ T cell isolation kit. To serve as a comparison group for the relapsed/refractory trial patients, PBMCs were sequenced from patients with newly diagnosed, previously untreated classical Hodgkin lymphoma. Peripheral blood was collected in 8 mL Vacutainer Cell Preparation Tubes, from which PBMCs were isolated by centrifugation and then cryopreserved. Purified CD4+ and CD8+ fractions were prepared only for cases with an additional available PBMC sample. Magnetically labelled cells were removed on LS columns in a quadroMACS separator, and the flow-through was collected as the purified fraction.

The rearranged chain carries TRBV6-1 and TRBJ2-2, and TRBD2 matches 7 of the central bases. What was sequenced was CD4+ T cells from blood. This TCR was sampled from a human donor with classical Hodgkin lymphoma. CDR3 region: CASSEALMAGVNTGELFF. The sequenced DNA is TGTGCCAGCAGTGAAGCTCTTATGGCGGGAGTTAACACCGGGGAGCTGTTTTTT.